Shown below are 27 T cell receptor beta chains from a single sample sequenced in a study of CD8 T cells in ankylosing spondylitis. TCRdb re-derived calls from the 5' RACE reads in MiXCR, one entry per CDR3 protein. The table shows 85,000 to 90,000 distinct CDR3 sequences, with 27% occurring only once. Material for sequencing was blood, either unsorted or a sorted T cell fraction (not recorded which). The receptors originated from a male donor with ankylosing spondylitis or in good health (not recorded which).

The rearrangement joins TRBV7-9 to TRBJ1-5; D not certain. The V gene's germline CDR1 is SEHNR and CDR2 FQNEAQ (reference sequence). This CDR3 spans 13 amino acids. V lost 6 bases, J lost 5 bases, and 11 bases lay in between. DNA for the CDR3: TGTGCCAGCAGTTACACAGCTGATCAGCCCCAGCATTTT. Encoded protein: CASSYTADQPQHF.

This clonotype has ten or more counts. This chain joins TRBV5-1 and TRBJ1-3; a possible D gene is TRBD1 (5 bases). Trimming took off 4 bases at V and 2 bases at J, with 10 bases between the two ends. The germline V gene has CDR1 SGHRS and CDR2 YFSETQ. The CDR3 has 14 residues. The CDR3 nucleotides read TGCGCCAGCAGCGCAGGGAGGACTGGAAACACCATATATTTT. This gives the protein CASSAGRTGNTIYF.

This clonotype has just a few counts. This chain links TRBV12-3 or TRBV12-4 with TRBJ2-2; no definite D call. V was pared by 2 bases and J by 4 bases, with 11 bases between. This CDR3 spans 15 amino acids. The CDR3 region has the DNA TGTGCCAGCAGTTTAACTGTCCACAGCACCGGGGAGCTGTTTTTT. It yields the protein CASSLTVHSTGELFF.

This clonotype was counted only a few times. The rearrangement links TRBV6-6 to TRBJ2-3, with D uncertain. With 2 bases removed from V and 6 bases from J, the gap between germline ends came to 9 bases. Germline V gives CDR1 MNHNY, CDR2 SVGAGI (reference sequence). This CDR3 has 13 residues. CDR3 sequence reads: CASSYTGSDTQYF. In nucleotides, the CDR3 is TGTGCCAGCAGTTACACCGGCTCCGATACGCAGTATTTT.

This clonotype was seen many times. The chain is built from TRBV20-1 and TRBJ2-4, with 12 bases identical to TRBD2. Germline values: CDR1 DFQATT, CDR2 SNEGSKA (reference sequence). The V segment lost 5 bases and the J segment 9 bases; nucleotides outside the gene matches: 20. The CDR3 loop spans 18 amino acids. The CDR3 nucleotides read TGCAGTGCTGGGCAGACTAGCGGGAGTAGTGTCGCGGGAACCATTCAGTACTTC. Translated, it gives CSAGQTSGSSVAGTIQYF.

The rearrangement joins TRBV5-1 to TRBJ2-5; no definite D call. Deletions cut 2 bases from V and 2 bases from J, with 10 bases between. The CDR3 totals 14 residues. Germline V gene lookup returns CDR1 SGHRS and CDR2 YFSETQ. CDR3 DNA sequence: TGCGCCAGCAGCTTTCGTTCTGAACAAGAGACCCAGTACTTC. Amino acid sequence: CASSFRSEQETQYF.

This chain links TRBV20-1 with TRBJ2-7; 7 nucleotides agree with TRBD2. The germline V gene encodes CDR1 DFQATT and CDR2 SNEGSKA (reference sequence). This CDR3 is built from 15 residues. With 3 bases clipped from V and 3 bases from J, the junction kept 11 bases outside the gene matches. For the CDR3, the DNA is TGCAGTGCTAGTCTGCCGGCGGGAGCAAGCTACGAGCAGTACTTC. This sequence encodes CSASLPAGASYEQYF.

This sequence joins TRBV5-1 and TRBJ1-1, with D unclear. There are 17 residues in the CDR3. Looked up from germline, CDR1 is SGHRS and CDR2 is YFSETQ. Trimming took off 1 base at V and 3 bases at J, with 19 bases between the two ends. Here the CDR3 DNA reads TGCGCCAGCAGCTTGAGGCCACCGGTAGGCGTGGACACTGAAGCTTTCTTT. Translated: CASSLRPPVGVDTEAFF.

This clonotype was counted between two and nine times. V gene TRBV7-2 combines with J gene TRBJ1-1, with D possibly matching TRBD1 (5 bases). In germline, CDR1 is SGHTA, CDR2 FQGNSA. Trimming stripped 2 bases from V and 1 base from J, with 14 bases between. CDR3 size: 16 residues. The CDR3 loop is CASSLHDWGGNTEAFF. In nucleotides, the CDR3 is TGTGCCAGCAGCTTACACGACTGGGGGGGGAACACTGAAGCTTTCTTT.

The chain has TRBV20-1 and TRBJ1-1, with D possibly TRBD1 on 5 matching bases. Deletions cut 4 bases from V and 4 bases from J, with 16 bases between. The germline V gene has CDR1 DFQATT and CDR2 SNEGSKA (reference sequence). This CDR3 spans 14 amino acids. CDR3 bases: TGCAGTGCTATGGGGCGGCAACGAGGCACTGAAGCTTTCTTT. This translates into CSAMGRQRGTEAFF.

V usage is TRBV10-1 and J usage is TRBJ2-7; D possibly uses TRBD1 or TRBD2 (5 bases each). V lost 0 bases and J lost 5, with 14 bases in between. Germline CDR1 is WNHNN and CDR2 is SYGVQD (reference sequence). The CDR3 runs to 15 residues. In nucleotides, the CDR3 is TGCGCCAGCAGTGAGTCGGCAGGGAGTTTCCACGAGCAGTACTTC. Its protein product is CASSESAGSFHEQYF.

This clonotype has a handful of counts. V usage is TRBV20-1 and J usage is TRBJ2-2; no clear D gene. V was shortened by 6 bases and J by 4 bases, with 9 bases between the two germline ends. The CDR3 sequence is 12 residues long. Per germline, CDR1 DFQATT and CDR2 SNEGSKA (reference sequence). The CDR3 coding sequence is TGCAGTGCCCTCGTAGTCACCGGGGAGCTGTTTTTT. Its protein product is CSALVVTGELFF.

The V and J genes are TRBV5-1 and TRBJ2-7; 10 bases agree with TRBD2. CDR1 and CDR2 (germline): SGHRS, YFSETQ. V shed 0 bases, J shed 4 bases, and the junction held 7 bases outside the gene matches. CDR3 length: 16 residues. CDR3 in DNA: TGCGCCAGCAGCTTGGGTCTAGCGGGAGTAGTGTACGAGCAGTACTTC. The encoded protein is CASSLGLAGVVYEQYF. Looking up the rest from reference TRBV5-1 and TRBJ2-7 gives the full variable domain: KAGVTQTPRYLIKTRGQQVTLSCSPISGHRSVSWYQQTPGQGLQFLFEYFSETQRNKGNFPGRFSGRQFSNSRSEMNVSTLELGDSALYLCASSLGLAGVVYEQYFGPGTRLTVT.

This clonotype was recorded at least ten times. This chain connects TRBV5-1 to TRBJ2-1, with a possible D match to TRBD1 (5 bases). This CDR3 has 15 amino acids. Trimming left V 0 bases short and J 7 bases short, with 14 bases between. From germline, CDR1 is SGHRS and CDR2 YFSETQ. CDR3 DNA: TGCGCCAGCAGCTTGGAGGCAGGGTTAGAGAATGAGCAGTTCTTC. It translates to CASSLEAGLENEQFF.

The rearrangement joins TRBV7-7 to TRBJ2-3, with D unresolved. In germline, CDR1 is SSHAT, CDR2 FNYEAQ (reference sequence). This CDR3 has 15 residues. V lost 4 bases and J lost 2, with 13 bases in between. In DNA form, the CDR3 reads TGTGCCAGCAGCTACACAGCATTATCCACAGATACGCAGTATTTT. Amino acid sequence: CASSYTALSTDTQYF.

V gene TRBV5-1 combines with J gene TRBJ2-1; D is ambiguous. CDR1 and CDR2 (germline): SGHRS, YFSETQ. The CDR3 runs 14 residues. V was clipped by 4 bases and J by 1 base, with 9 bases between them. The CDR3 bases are TGCGCCAGCAGCACCGATGGGTCCTACAATGAGCAGTTCTTC. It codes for CASSTDGSYNEQFF.

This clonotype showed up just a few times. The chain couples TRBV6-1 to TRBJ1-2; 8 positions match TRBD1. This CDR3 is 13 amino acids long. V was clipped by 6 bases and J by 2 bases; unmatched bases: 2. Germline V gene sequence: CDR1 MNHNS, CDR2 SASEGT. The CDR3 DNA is TGTGCCAGCAGCCGGACAGGGAACTATGGCTACACCTTC. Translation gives CASSRTGNYGYTF.

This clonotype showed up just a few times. The CDR3 loop is CSASPGNGNEQYF. DNA of the CDR3: TGCAGTGCTAGTCCGGGGAATGGAAACGAGCAGTACTTC. The chain is built from TRBV20-1 and TRBJ2-7; TRBD2 might be the D (5 bases). Trimming cost V 3 bases and J 5 bases, with 14 bases left between them. The CDR3 consists of 13 residues. CDR1 is DFQATT and CDR2 is SNEGSKA in the germline V gene (reference sequence).

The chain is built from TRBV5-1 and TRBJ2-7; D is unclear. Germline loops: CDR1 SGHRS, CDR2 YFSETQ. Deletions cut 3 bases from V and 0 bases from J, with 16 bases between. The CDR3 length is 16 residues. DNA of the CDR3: TGCGCCAGCAGCTCCTTTTTGGCACGGACCTCCTACGAGCAGTACGTC. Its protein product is CASSSFLARTSYEQYV.

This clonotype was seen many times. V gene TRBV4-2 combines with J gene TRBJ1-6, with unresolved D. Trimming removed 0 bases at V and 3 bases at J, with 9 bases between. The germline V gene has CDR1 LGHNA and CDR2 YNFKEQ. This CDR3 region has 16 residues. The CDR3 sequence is CASSQDGTVYNSPLHF. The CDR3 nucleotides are TGTGCCAGCAGCCAAGATGGTACGGTCTATAATTCACCCCTCCACTTT.

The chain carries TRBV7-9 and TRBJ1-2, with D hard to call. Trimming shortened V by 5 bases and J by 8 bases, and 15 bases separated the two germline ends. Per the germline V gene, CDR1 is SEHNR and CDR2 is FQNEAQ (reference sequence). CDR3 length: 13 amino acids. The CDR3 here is CASSMVNNRGYTF. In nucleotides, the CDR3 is TGTGCCAGCAGCATGGTTAACAATCGGGGCTACACCTTC.

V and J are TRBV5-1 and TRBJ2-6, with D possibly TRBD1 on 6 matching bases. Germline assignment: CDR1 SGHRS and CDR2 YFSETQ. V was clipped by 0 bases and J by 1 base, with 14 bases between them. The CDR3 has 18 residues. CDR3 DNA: TGCGCCAGCAGCTTGGCCCCTGACAGGAAATCTGGGGCCAACGTCCTGACTTTC. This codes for CASSLAPDRKSGANVLTF.

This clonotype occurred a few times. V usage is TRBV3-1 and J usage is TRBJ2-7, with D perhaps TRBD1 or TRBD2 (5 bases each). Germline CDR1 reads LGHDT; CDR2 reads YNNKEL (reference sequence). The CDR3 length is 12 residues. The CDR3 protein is CASSHGASQLAV. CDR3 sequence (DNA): TGTGCCAGCAGCCATGGGGCTAGCCAGCTAGCCGTC.

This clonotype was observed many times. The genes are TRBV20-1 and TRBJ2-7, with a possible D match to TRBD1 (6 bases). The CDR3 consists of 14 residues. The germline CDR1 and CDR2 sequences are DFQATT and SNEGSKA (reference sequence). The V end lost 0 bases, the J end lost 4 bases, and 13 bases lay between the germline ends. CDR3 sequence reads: CSARDPGGSYEQYF. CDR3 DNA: TGCAGTGCTAGAGATCCTGGGGGCTCGTACGAGCAGTACTTC.

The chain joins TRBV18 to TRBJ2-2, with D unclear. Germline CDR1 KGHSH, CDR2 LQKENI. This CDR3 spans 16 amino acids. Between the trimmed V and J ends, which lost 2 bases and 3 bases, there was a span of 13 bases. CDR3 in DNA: TGTGCCAGCTCACCAGTCCCCGCTGCTGACACCGGGGAGCTGTTTTTT. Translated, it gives CASSPVPAADTGELFF.

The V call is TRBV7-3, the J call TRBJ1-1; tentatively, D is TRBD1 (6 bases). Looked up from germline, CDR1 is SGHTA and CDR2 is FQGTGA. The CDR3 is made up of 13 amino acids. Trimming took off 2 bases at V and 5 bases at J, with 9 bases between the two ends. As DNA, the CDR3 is TGTGCCAGCAGCTTATTGCAGGGGACTGAAGCTTTCTTT. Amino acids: CASSLLQGTEAFF.

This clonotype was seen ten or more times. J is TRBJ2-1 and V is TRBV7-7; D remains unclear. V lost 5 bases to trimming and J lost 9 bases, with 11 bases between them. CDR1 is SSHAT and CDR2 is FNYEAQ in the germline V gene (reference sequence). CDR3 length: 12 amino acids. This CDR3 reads CASSRSGGEQFF. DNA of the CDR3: TGTGCCAGCAGCCGTAGTGGCGGTGAGCAGTTCTTC.